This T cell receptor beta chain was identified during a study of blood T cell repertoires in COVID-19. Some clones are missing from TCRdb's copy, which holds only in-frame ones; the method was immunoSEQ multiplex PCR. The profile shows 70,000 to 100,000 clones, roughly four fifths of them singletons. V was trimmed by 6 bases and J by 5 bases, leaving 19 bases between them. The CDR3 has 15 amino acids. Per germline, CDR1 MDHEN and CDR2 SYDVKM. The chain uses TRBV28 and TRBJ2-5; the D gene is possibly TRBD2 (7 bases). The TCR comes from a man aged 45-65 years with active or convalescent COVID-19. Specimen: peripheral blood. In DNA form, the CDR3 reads TGTGCCAGCAGCAAAAGGGGGGGTCTCGGGGAGACCCAGTACTTC. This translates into CASSKRGGLGETQYF.